Listed here are 14 T cell receptor beta chains from one sample, sequenced in a study of CD8+ T cells in alopecia areata. Treatment reported: oral pan-JAK inhibitor, 5-10 mg twice daily. Extracted RNA was reverse transcribed into cDNA, the sequencing template. TCRdb's table, derived via immunoSEQ multiplex PCR, lists solely in-frame clones and lacks some. The repertoire includes around 140,000 clones, roughly nine tenths of them detected once, and around 13% sits in the top ten. This specimen was CD8+ T cells sorted from blood, taken at week 4, from a patient treated with tofacitinib. Source of these receptors: a human donor with alopecia areata.

V and J are TRBV5-1 and TRBJ2-7, with a weak D call TRBD1 (6 bases). Germline values: CDR1 SGHRS, CDR2 YFSETQ. There are 16 residues in the CDR3. The ends were cut back, 2 bases at V and 0 bases at J, with 15 bases in the middle. The CDR3 coding sequence is TGCGCCAGCAGCTTTTACAGGGACCCAAGCTCCTACGAGCAGTACTTC. This encodes CASSFYRDPSSYEQYF.

This clone occurred once. The chain uses TRBV6-5 and TRBJ2-1, with TRBD1 matching over 9 bases. V shed 8 bases, J shed 7 bases, and the junction held 6 bases outside the gene matches. This CDR3 spans 13 amino acids. In germline, CDR1 is MNHEY, CDR2 SVGAGI. DNA of the CDR3: TGTGCCAGCGCCGGGACAGGGTTGAATGAGCAGTTCTTC. Translating it yields CASAGTGLNEQFF.

The chain couples TRBV4-1 to TRBJ2-2; 9 positions agree with TRBD2. Looked up from germline, CDR1 is MGHRA and CDR2 is YSYEKL. The CDR3 is 17 amino acids. V shed 0 bases and J 6 bases; nucleotides not matched to a gene: 8. CDR3 DNA sequence: TGCGCCAGCAGCCAAGAACGGGCGGGAGGGCTTGCCGGGGAGCTGTTTTTT. Its translation is CASSQERAGGLAGELFF.

The V call is TRBV5-4, the J call TRBJ2-1; 15 nucleotides line up with TRBD2. Germline CDR1 reads SGHNT; CDR2 reads YYREEE (reference sequence). V gave up 4 bases and J gave up 7 bases; unmatched junction bases: 3. The CDR3 is made up of 15 amino acids. The CDR3 spells CASSPGTSGRNEQFF. Here the CDR3 DNA reads TGTGCCAGCAGCCCCGGGACTAGCGGGAGGAATGAGCAGTTCTTC.

The V call is TRBV15, the J call TRBJ2-3, with unresolved D. This CDR3 has 15 residues. V lost 1 base and J 0 bases, leaving 8 bases between the germline ends. Germline V lookup: CDR1 LNHNV, CDR2 YYDKDF (reference sequence). This chain's CDR3 is CATSRGAESTDTQYF. Here the CDR3 DNA reads TGTGCCACCAGCAGAGGGGCGGAAAGCACAGATACGCAGTATTTT.

The chain recombines TRBV4-1 with TRBJ2-3; D remains ambiguous. CDR1 and CDR2 (germline): MGHRA, YSYEKL. The CDR3 runs to 15 residues. The ends were cut back, 1 base at V and 0 bases at J, with 8 bases in the middle. DNA of the CDR3: TGCGCCAGCAGCCAAGGAGTCAGGAGCACAGATACGCAGTATTTT. Amino acids: CASSQGVRSTDTQYF.

The J gene is TRBJ1-2, the V gene TRBV6-5, with D tentatively TRBD1 (5 bases). CDR1 and CDR2 (germline): MNHEY, SVGAGI. CDR3 length: 14 amino acids. The V end was cut by 0 bases, the J end by 4 bases, with 9 bases between. The CDR3 sequence: CASSYSGGIYGYTF. The CDR3 DNA is TGTGCCAGCAGTTACTCGGGGGGGATCTATGGCTACACCTTC.

The gene calls are TRBV7-9 and TRBJ2-1; 7 bases fit TRBD1. V trimming: 6 bases; J trimming: 3 bases; junction bases outside the gene matches: 17. Germline CDR1 SEHNR, CDR2 FQNEAQ (reference sequence). The CDR3 sequence is 18 residues long. The CDR3 sequence is CASSSSNRGKLNYNEQFF. The CDR3 DNA reads TGTGCCAGCAGTTCTTCTAACAGGGGAAAACTTAACTACAATGAGCAGTTCTTC. Full variable domain (rest looked up from reference TRBV7-9 and TRBJ2-1): DTGVSQNPRHKITKRGQNVTFRCDPISEHNRLYWYRQTLGQGPEFLTYFQNEAQLEKSRLLSDRFSAERPKGSFSTLEIQRTEQGDSAMYLCASSSSNRGKLNYNEQFFGPGTRLTVL.

CDR3 coding DNA: TGCAGCGTTGATGGATCCGCCGGCACCGGGGAGCTGTTTTTT. Translated, it gives CSVDGSAGTGELFF. The genes are TRBV29-1 and TRBJ2-2; unclear D gene. The CDR3 length is 14 residues. The germline V gene encodes CDR1 SQVTM and CDR2 ANQGSEA. Trimming cost V 3 bases and J 4 bases, with 12 bases left between them.

This clone was counted once. The chain employs TRBV7-8 and TRBJ2-3, with 7 bases aligning to TRBD2. The CDR3 runs to 16 residues. J lost 2 bases, V lost 1 base, and 6 bases had no gene match. Germline CDR1 SGHVS, CDR2 FQNEAQ. CDR3 sequence reads: CASSLVEGGPTDTQYF. DNA of the CDR3: TGTGCCAGCAGCTTAGTGGAGGGAGGGCCCACAGATACGCAGTATTTT. Based on the CDR3 plus reference TRBV7-8 and TRBJ2-3, the full variable domain is GAGVSQSPRYKVAKRGQDVALRCDPISGHVSLFWYQQALGQGPEFLTYFQNEAQLDKSGLPSDRFFAERPEGSVSTLKIQRTQQEDSAVYLCASSLVEGGPTDTQYFGPGTRLTVL.

This clone has a handful of counts. The chain carries TRBV10-3 and TRBJ2-1; no clear D. This CDR3 region has 12 residues. Germline loops: CDR1 ENHRY, CDR2 SYGVKD. Deletions cut 4 bases from V and 8 bases from J, with 9 bases between. The CDR3 sequence is CAISGSLDEQFF. CDR3 nucleotides: TGTGCCATCAGTGGTAGTTTGGATGAGCAGTTCTTC.

J is TRBJ2-7 and V is TRBV7-9; 7 bases match TRBD1. Germline loops: CDR1 SEHNR, CDR2 FQNEAQ (reference sequence). With 2 bases clipped from V and 6 bases from J, the junction kept 10 bases outside the gene matches. The CDR3 has 15 amino acids. CDR3 sequence: CASSLPGTALGEQYF. The CDR3 coding sequence is TGTGCCAGCAGCTTACCCGGGACAGCCCTTGGCGAGCAGTACTTC.

This rearrangement joins TRBV21-1 to TRBJ1-1; the table assigns TRBD1, which was not confirmed against the DNA. TRBV21-1 is tagged as a pseudogene. CDR3 length: 13 residues. DNA for the CDR3: TGTACCAGCAGCAACAGGAACCCGACTGAAGCTTTCTTT. Its translation: CTSSNRNPTEAFF.

The rearrangement joins TRBV5-6 to TRBJ2-5, with TRBD2 matching 8 bases. The ends lost 4 bases at V and 5 bases at J; junction bases unmatched: 13. The CDR3 loop spans 16 amino acids. Germline lookup yields CDR1 SGHDT and CDR2 YYEEEE. The CDR3 loop is CASSHPSGSTGETQYF. CDR3 nucleotides: TGTGCCAGCAGCCACCCCAGCGGGAGTACCGGGGAGACCCAGTACTTC. The variable domain in full, completed from reference TRBV5-6 and TRBJ2-5, reads DAGVTQSPTHLIKTRGQQVTLRCSPKSGHDTVSWYQQALGQGPQFIFQYYEEEERQRGNFPDRFSGHQFPNYSSELNVNALLLGDSALYLCASSHPSGSTGETQYFGPGTRLLVL.